This passage covers 13 T cell receptor beta chains from one sample sequenced in a study of vaccination effects on CD4 cells after COVID-19. The antigens for these receptors are not known. Assay used: immunoSEQ multiplex PCR; TCRdb lists only in-frame clones, some missing. This sample has 15,000 or so clones, with 78% found just once. In the ViraFEST assay, antigen-specific CD4+ clonotypes were identified by expansion after peptide-pool stimulation. The authors isolated CD4+ T cells after less than eleven days of culture. According to PCR results, the person was infected with SARS-CoV-2 between March and December 2020. Every participant took two doses of the BNT162b2 or mRNA-1273 vaccine. Here the sequenced sample was CD4+ T cells from PBMCs cultured with HCoV-NL63 spike peptides, taken after COVID-19 vaccination. The receptors originated from a human donor who had a prior SARS-CoV-2 infection.

The genes are TRBV5-5 and TRBJ1-1; maybe TRBD1 (5 bases). The CDR3 loop spans 14 amino acids. V was shortened by 6 bases and J by 1 base, with 13 bases between the two germline ends. From germline, CDR1 is SGHKS and CDR2 YYEKEE (reference sequence). The CDR3 DNA follows: TGTGCCAGCACCGCAGGGCTTACGAACACTGAAGCTTTCTTT. The encoded protein is CASTAGLTNTEAFF.

The chain recombines TRBV5-1 with TRBJ2-5; 10 bases fit TRBD2. Looked up from germline, CDR1 is SGHRS and CDR2 is YFSETQ. The J segment lost 5 bases and the V segment lost 4 bases, leaving 17 bases of the junction unmatched. This CDR3 has 18 residues. The CDR3 nucleotides are TGCGCCAGCAGCCCCGACCCCCCTAGCGGGAGACGTCAGGAGACCCAGTACTTC. Its translation is CASSPDPPSGRRQETQYF.

The rearrangement links TRBV4-1 to TRBJ1-5; D ambiguous. Trimming took 0 bases from V and 0 from J, leaving 6 bases between them. From germline, CDR1 is MGHRA and CDR2 YSYEKL. CDR3 length equals 15 residues. CDR3 protein: CASSQEAYSNQPQHF. The CDR3 region has the DNA TGCGCCAGCAGCCAAGAGGCATATAGCAATCAGCCCCAGCATTTT.

CDR3 DNA sequence: TGTGCCAGCAGCAAAGGGGTGGGCCAGCGCAATTCACCCCTCCACTTT. It translates to CASSKGVGQRNSPLHF. This sequence joins TRBV3-1 (or the pseudogene TRBV3-2) and TRBJ1-6, with D possibly TRBD1 on 5 matching bases. V was trimmed by 5 bases and J by 7 bases, leaving 18 bases between them. CDR1 is LGHDT and CDR2 is YNNKEL in the germline V gene (reference sequence). This CDR3 region has 16 residues.

The chain carries TRBV5-1 and TRBJ2-7, with TRBD1 as a possible D gene (6 bases). This CDR3 comprises 13 residues. Trimming removed 1 base from V and 5 bases from J, with 10 bases in between. Looked up from germline, CDR1 is SGHRS and CDR2 is YFSETQ. The CDR3 spells CASSLTTGNEQYF. For the CDR3, the DNA is TGCGCCAGCAGCTTGACCACAGGGAACGAGCAGTACTTC.

The gene calls are TRBV5-1 and TRBJ1-1; 9 nucleotides match TRBD1. The length of the CDR3 is 18 residues. Germline V gene data show CDR1 as SGHRS and CDR2 as YFSETQ. The junction had 9 bases not matched to a gene; V was cut back by 0 bases and J by 0 bases. CDR3 DNA: TGCGCCAGCAGCTTGGGGGACAGGGTAGGGGGAATGAACACTGAAGCTTTCTTT. This translates into CASSLGDRVGGMNTEAFF.

The chain has TRBV5-1 and TRBJ2-2; D gene uncertain. V lost 0 bases, J lost 1 base, and 10 bases lay in between. This CDR3 has 16 residues. From germline, CDR1 is SGHRS and CDR2 YFSETQ. The CDR3 is CASSLAPGKNTGELFF. DNA of the CDR3: TGCGCCAGCAGCTTGGCCCCGGGTAAGAACACCGGGGAGCTGTTTTTT.

The rearrangement joins TRBV30 to TRBJ1-5; 10 bases map to TRBD1. The germline CDR1 and CDR2 sequences are GTSNPN and SVGIG (reference sequence). This CDR3 region has 20 residues. V was pared by 0 bases and J by 0 bases, with 14 bases of the junction left unmatched. CDR3 sequence: CAWSVLRRGQGLVSNQPQHF. The CDR3 coding sequence is TGTGCCTGGAGTGTATTGAGAAGGGGACAGGGGCTTGTTAGCAATCAGCCCCAGCATTTT.

This chain links TRBV4-3 with TRBJ1-2; D ambiguous. The CDR3 length is 13 residues. The germline V and J ends were trimmed by 1 base and 3 bases, with 6 bases remaining between them. Germline loops: CDR1 LGHNA, CDR2 YSLEER. The CDR3 loop reads CASSQARDYGYTF. The DNA for the CDR3 is TGCGCCAGCAGCCAAGCCCGGGACTATGGCTACACCTTC.

This chain joins TRBV7-2 and TRBJ2-7; D is unclear. Germline-derived CDR1 and CDR2 are SGHTA and FQGNSA. This CDR3 has 12 amino acids. V lost 1 base and J lost 5, with 6 bases in between. The CDR3 spells CASSLEYNEQYF. CDR3 nucleotide sequence: TGTGCCAGCAGCTTAGAGTATAACGAGCAGTACTTC.

This chain joins TRBV20-1 and TRBJ1-5; D is uncertain. Germline values: CDR1 DFQATT, CDR2 SNEGSKA (reference sequence). The germline V and J ends were trimmed by 3 bases and 8 bases, with 14 bases remaining between them. The CDR3 runs to 13 residues. The CDR3 DNA reads as TGCAGTGCTAGTTCGAACCTGGTGGAGCCCCAGCATTTT. This gives the protein CSASSNLVEPQHF.

The chain employs TRBV23-1 and TRBJ2-2; D possibly uses TRBD1 or TRBD2 (6 bases each). TRBV23-1 is assigned to the ORF class and has an uncertain function. V dropped 8 bases and J dropped 0 bases, with 19 bases sitting between them. The CDR3 consists of 17 residues. The CDR3 region has the DNA TGCGCCAGCGTCAAGCCCGGGGGCAGCTCGAACACCGGGGAGCTGTTTTTT. Protein sequence: CASVKPGGSSNTGELFF.

V is TRBV7-6 and J is TRBJ2-6, with 8 nucleotides matching TRBD2. The V gene's germline CDR1 is SGHVS and CDR2 FNYEAQ. V shed 5 bases and J 0 bases; nucleotides not matched to a gene: 12. This CDR3 is built from 19 residues. The CDR3 DNA reads TGTGCCAGCAGCCCCACGGGCGCGGGGGGCTACTCTGGGGCCAACGTCCTGACTTTC. Residues: CASSPTGAGGYSGANVLTF.